These T cell receptor beta chains were read from a single sample in a study of shared clonotypes between healthy human individuals. Only in-frame clones appear in the TCRdb table, and some are missing; sequencing was by immunoSEQ multiplex PCR. This sample has 1,100,000 or so clones, with around 78% found just once. The sample taken for sequencing was memory CD4+ T cells from PBMCs. These receptors were collected from a young man in good health. Some clones in this sample may be carry-over from other donors' samples. CDR3s include the opening cysteine and the closing phenylalanine or tryptophan. Each record gives: D gene, J gene, V gene, clone size, CDR3 protein, CDR3 DNA. A D gene is named only where the DNA matches it firmly. Clone size, where shown, is once, few, many, or a class for clones that have expanded.

>.|TRBJ1-1|TRBV30|once
CAWRGAYLNTEAFF
TGTGCCTGGAGGGGGGCGTATTTGAACACTGAAGCTTTCTTT
>TRBD2|TRBJ2-1|TRBV27|few
CASSFGGLAGGSNNEQFF
TGTGCCAGCAGTTTCGGGGGACTAGCGGGAGGGTCCAACAATGAGCAGTTCTTC
>.|TRBJ2-2|TRBV28|.
CASTKPGTGELFF
TGTGCCAGCACCAAACCTGGGACCGGGGAGCTGTTTTTT
>TRBD2|TRBJ2-1|TRBV5-1|.
CASGAWGAGDEQFF
TGCGCCAGCGGGGCTTGGGGAGCGGGAGATGAGCAGTTCTTC
>.|TRBJ1-1|TRBV5-4|.
CASSLVGGDTEAFF
TGTGCCAGCAGCTTGGTCGGGGGGGACACTGAAGCTTTCTTT
>TRBD1|TRBJ1-2|TRBV5-1|.
CASSPDRDYGYTF
TGCGCCAGCAGCCCCGACAGGGACTATGGCTACACCTTC
>.|TRBJ2-1|TRBV28|.
CASRGRNYNEQFF
TGTGCCAGCCGGGGACGGAACTACAATGAGCAGTTCTTC
>.|TRBJ1-1|TRBV11-2|few
CASRNRMNTEAFF
TGTGCCAGCCGGAACAGGATGAACACTGAAGCTTTCTTT
>TRBD1|TRBJ1-2|TRBV2|few
CASSVGQGASYGYTF
TGTGCCAGCAGTGTGGGACAGGGGGCTTCCTATGGCTACACCTTC
>.|TRBJ2-7|TRBV18|once
CASSPPNGPYEQYF
TGTGCCAGCTCACCACCTAACGGTCCCTACGAGCAGTACTTC
>.|TRBJ1-2|TRBV6-1|.
CASSADRPVYGYTF
TGTGCCAGCAGTGCAGACAGACCGGTCTATGGCTACACCTTC
>.|TRBJ2-7|TRBV2|.
CASSAQGEVYEQYF
TGTGCCAGCAGTGCCCAGGGGGAGGTCTACGAGCAGTACTTC
>.|TRBJ2-6|TRBV5-1|.
CASSFDISGANVLTF
TGCGCCAGCAGCTTTGACATCTCTGGGGCCAACGTCCTGACTTTC
>TRBD2|TRBJ2-1|TRBV9|.
CASSVGGTRSYNEQFF
TGTGCCAGCAGCGTAGGCGGGACTAGGAGCTACAATGAGCAGTTCTTC
>.|TRBJ1-5|TRBV4-1|.
CASSAEILGRPQHF
TGCGCCAGCAGCGCAGAGATCTTAGGGAGGCCCCAGCATTTT
>.|TRBJ1-5|TRBV5-1|few
CASSLGYLAQHF
TGCGCCAGCAGCTTGGGTTACTTGGCCCAGCATTTT
>.|TRBJ1-3|TRBV9|.
CASSATVWDTIYF
TGTGCCAGCAGCGCGACCGTATGGGACACCATATATTTT
>.|TRBJ2-7|TRBV2|.
CAGIGGLSYEQYF
TGTGCCGGGATTGGAGGCCTCTCCTACGAGCAGTACTTC
>.|TRBJ1-6|TRBV7-9|.
CASSFPGESPLHF
TGTGCCAGCAGCTTCCCAGGGGAGTCACCCCTCCACTTT
>TRBD2|TRBJ2-7|TRBV29-1|.
CSVVPRLVVAGGPIRDEQYF
TGCAGCGTTGTACCCAGGTTGGTAGTAGCGGGAGGCCCTATTCGAGACGAGCAGTACTTC
>.|TRBJ2-1|TRBV27|.
CASTFRGTDNNEQFF
TGTGCCAGCACCTTTAGGGGGACGGACAACAATGAGCAGTTCTTC
>.|TRBJ1-1|TRBV2|few
CASSDHGSGAFF
TGTGCCAGCAGTGACCATGGATCAGGGGCTTTCTTT
>.|TRBJ1-2|TRBV28|.
CASSLHTVNYGYTF
TGTGCCAGCAGTTTACATACGGTGAACTATGGCTACACCTTC
>.|TRBJ2-1|TRBV29-1|.
CSVESTRVYNEQFF
TGCAGCGTTGAGTCGACAAGGGTCTACAATGAGCAGTTCTTC
>.|TRBJ1-2|TRBV19|few
CASSIPPGSLGGYTF
TGTGCCAGTAGTATTCCGCCAGGATCCCTCGGAGGCTACACCTTC
>.|TRBJ1-2|TRBV28|.
CASRSPAGPGGYTF
TGTGCCAGCAGGTCACCTGCGGGACCCGGTGGCTACACCTTC
>.|TRBJ2-7|TRBV5-6|.
CASSFYLSSYEQYF
TGTGCCAGCAGCTTTTATCTTAGCTCCTACGAGCAGTACTTC
>.|TRBJ1-5|TRBV7-2|.
CASSPQPMGQPQHF
TGTGCCAGCAGCCCCCAACCAATGGGTCAGCCCCAGCATTTT
>.|TRBJ2-7|TRBV18|.
CASSRGSNSYEQYF
TGTGCCAGCTCACGGGGATCCAATTCCTACGAGCAGTACTTC
>.|TRBJ1-1|TRBV6-1|.
CASSEGPGRMNTEAFF
TGTGCCAGCAGTGAAGGTCCGGGGCGGATGAACACTGAAGCTTTCTTT
>.|TRBJ2-4|TRBV7-9|once
CASSLEGAASNIQYF
TGTGCCAGCAGCTTAGAAGGGGCCGCTAGCAACATTCAGTACTTC
>.|TRBJ1-1|TRBV28|.
CASSLTAMNTEAFF
TGTGCCAGCAGCTTGACAGCTATGAACACTGAAGCTTTCTTT
>.|TRBJ2-2|TRBV6-4|.
CASSVSYNTGELFF
TGTGCCAGCAGTGTGTCTTATAACACCGGGGAGCTGTTTTTT
>TRBD2|TRBJ2-1|TRBV6-1|.
CASSDSVAGISYNEQFF
TGTGCCAGCAGTGATTCTGTAGCGGGGATCTCCTACAATGAGCAGTTCTTC
>.|TRBJ2-1|TRBV9|.
CASSVEVGIEQFF
TGTGCCAGCAGCGTAGAGGTGGGGATTGAGCAGTTCTTC
>TRBD2|TRBJ2-1|TRBV29-1|.
CSARGGLAGVNEQFF
TGCAGCGCCAGGGGGGGACTAGCGGGAGTAAATGAGCAGTTCTTC
>TRBD1|TRBJ1-5|TRBV5-6|.
CASSLGDRNQPQHF
TGTGCCAGCAGCTTGGGGGACAGGAATCAGCCCCAGCATTTT
>TRBD1|TRBJ1-2|TRBV28|.
CASSPGGGAGLSGGYTF
TGTGCCAGCAGCCCCGGAGGGGGCGCGGGCTTAAGTGGCGGCTACACCTTC
>.|TRBJ2-2|TRBV27|few
CASSLSHNIRGELFF
TGTGCCAGCAGTTTATCCCACAATATACGCGGGGAGCTGTTTTTT
>.|TRBJ1-1|TRBV21-1|.
CASSADRVRNTEAFF
TGTGCCAGCAGCGCAGACAGGGTGAGGAACACTGAAGCTTTCTTT
>.|TRBJ2-1|TRBV7-3|.
CASSVSRDTNEQFF
TGTGCCAGCAGCGTAAGCCGGGACACTAATGAGCAGTTCTTC